One sample yielded the 12 T cell receptor beta chains listed below, sequenced in a study of human T cells and chemical hapten exposure. Time point reported: patch test 1, 2 weeks after DPC sensitization. Documented treatment: therapeutic diphenylcyclopropenone sensitization with weekly scalp DPC. TCRdb re-derived calls from the RACE reads in MiXCR, one entry per CDR3 protein. The table has more than 55,000 distinct CDR3 sequences, around 9.8% seen once; the top ten hold 3% to 3.5%. Sequences were derived from whole blood, sampled in connection with sensitization to the hapten diphenylcyclopropenone (DPC). The receptors were gathered from a woman in her thirties or forties with alopecia areata. Some clones in this sample may be carry-over from other donors' samples.

In this sample, this clonotype turned up many times. The chain links TRBV10-1 to TRBJ1-3; D gene unclear. The CDR3 spans 15 residues. The V end was cut by 0 bases, the J end by 4 bases, with 10 bases between. Germline V lookup: CDR1 WNHNN, CDR2 SYGVQD (reference sequence). The CDR3: CASSESPAAGNTIYF. The CDR3 coding sequence is TGCGCCAGCAGTGAGTCTCCCGCGGCAGGAAACACCATATATTTT.

This clonotype was picked up many times. The J gene is TRBJ2-5, the V gene TRBV6-2 or TRBV6-3; 7 positions match TRBD1. Germline-derived CDR1 and CDR2 are MNHEY and SVGEGT. V lost 0 bases and J lost 5; bases outside the gene matches: 6. The CDR3 is made up of 15 amino acids. In DNA, the CDR3 is TGTGCCAGCAGTTACTCCGCGACAGGGTCCGAGACCCAGTACTTC. It translates to CASSYSATGSETQYF.

J is TRBJ2-2 and V is TRBV7-3, with TRBD1 as a possible D gene (5 bases). There are 15 residues in the CDR3. CDR1 and CDR2 from the germline V gene are SGHTA and FQGTGA. V was cut by 2 bases and J by 0 bases, with 7 bases left in between. The CDR3 spells CASSLQGPNTGELFF. In nucleotides, the CDR3 is TGTGCCAGCAGCTTACAGGGTCCGAACACCGGGGAGCTGTTTTTT. Using reference TRBV7-3 and TRBJ2-2 for the parts outside the CDR3, the full variable domain is GAGVSQTPSNKVTEKGKYVELRCDPISGHTALYWYRQSLGQGPEFLIYFQGTGAADDSGLPNDRFFAVRPEGSVSTLKIQRTERGDSAVYLCASSLQGPNTGELFFGEGSRLTVL.

The table lists this clonotype with many counts. The chain recombines TRBV18 with TRBJ1-5, with D possibly being TRBD1 (6 bases). Trimming cost V 2 bases and J 2 bases, with 10 bases left between them. Per the germline V gene, CDR1 is KGHSH and CDR2 is LQKENI. This CDR3 comprises 15 residues. CDR3 DNA: TGTGCCAGCTCACCAGGGGCAGGGGGCAATCAGCCCCAGCATTTT. As protein: CASSPGAGGNQPQHF.

The V call is TRBV29-1, the J call TRBJ2-7, with 10 bases aligning to TRBD1. V was clipped by 4 bases and J by 2 bases; unmatched bases: 8. This CDR3 spans 15 amino acids. Per germline, CDR1 SQVTM and CDR2 ANQGSEA. The DNA of the CDR3 is TGCAGCGTTGGAGGATGGGACAGGGGCCCCTACGAGCAGTACTTC. Protein sequence: CSVGGWDRGPYEQYF.

This clonotype was recorded many times. The V call is TRBV18, the J call TRBJ2-7, with 9 nucleotides matching TRBD2. Germline trimming cut 1 base from V and 4 bases from J; bases unmatched to any gene: 5. The V gene's germline CDR1 is KGHSH and CDR2 LQKENI. The length of the CDR3 is 15 residues. Written as DNA, the CDR3 is TGTGCCAGCTCACCACTACCGGGACTAGCATACGAGCAGTACTTC. Translated: CASSPLPGLAYEQYF.

This clonotype was seen many times. This rearrangement joins TRBV29-1 to TRBJ2-7; tentatively, D is TRBD2 (6 bases). CDR1 and CDR2 (germline): SQVTM, ANQGSEA. V was clipped by 0 bases and J by 1 base, with 16 bases between them. CDR3 length: 16 amino acids. CDR3 sequence reads: CSVEDRGTIGSYEQYF. In nucleotides, the CDR3 is TGCAGCGTTGAAGACCGGGGGACGATCGGATCCTACGAGCAGTACTTC.

This sequence joins TRBV29-1 and TRBJ1-1; 8 bases map to TRBD1. The CDR3 is made up of 11 amino acids. Germline loops: CDR1 SQVTM, CDR2 ANQGSEA. V was clipped by 7 bases and J by 8 bases; unmatched bases: 6. The CDR3 nucleotides read TGCAGCGGTCAGGGGGCTGGAGAAGCTTTCTTT. Residues: CSGQGAGEAFF.

This clonotype turned up a few times. The chain combines TRBV5-1 with TRBJ2-1, with TRBD1 identical over 8 bases. Germline trimming cut 3 bases from V and 2 bases from J; bases unmatched to any gene: 4. This CDR3 region has 15 residues. Germline V gives CDR1 SGHRS, CDR2 YFSETQ. This CDR3 reads CASSSGQGTYNEQFF. For the CDR3, the DNA is TGCGCCAGCAGCTCTGGACAGGGAACCTACAATGAGCAGTTCTTC.

This clonotype was recorded a few times. The J gene is TRBJ2-2, the V gene TRBV9; 8 bases line up with TRBD2. This CDR3 contains 17 residues. Germline values: CDR1 SGDLS, CDR2 YYNGEE. The V and J ends lost 2 bases and 5 bases, in that order; junction bases with no gene match: 11. The CDR3 DNA is TGTGCCAGCAGCGTCGTCGCGCGGGGGGCCGTAACCGGGGAGCTGTTTTTT. The encoded protein is CASSVVARGAVTGELFF.

The chain joins TRBV12-3 or TRBV12-4 to TRBJ2-4; TRBD2 is a possible D gene (5 bases). Trimming removed 6 bases at V and 2 bases at J, with 11 bases between. The CDR3 is made up of 14 amino acids. CDR3 sequence (DNA): TGTGCCAGCAGATACGCGGGTACCAAAAACATTCAGTACTTC. Its protein is CASRYAGTKNIQYF.

This clonotype was counted at least ten times. The chain carries TRBV7-9 and TRBJ2-7; D remains ambiguous. Germline lookup yields CDR1 SEHNR and CDR2 FQNEAQ (reference sequence). V lost 5 bases and J lost 2, with 7 bases in between. CDR3 length: 12 residues. CDR3 nucleotides: TGTGCCAGCAGCCCCGGAACCTACGAGCAGTACTTC. It specifies CASSPGTYEQYF.